This is a list of T cell receptor beta chains from one sample in a study of T cells in Graves' hyperthyroidism and ophthalmopathy. TCRdb itself ran the multiplex PCR reads through MiXCR, one entry per CDR3 protein. The sample includes a few hundred thousand distinct CDR3 sequences, 15% to 20% of them seen just once. The sequenced sample consisted of blood. The receptor set was obtained from a woman in her 40s with Graves' ophthalmopathy. The conserved cysteine and the conserved F or W are not part of the CDR3 here. Each record gives: J gene, V gene, CDR3 protein.

TRBJ1-5	TRBV28	ASSLLGSNQPQH
TRBJ1-2	TRBV10-2	ASSRDPFYGYT
TRBJ2-5	TRBV30	AWGPGLSQETQY
TRBJ1-2	TRBV6-1	ASSGQAYYVDGYT
TRBJ1-5	TRBV5-1	ASRPGSGGLQPQH
TRBJ2-5	TRBV5-1	ASSPRTGEDQETQY
TRBJ2-5	TRBV9	ASSLTGTIETQY
TRBJ1-1	TRBV12-3/TRBV12-4	ASSLAQAPWRAF
TRBJ2-7	TRBV6-1	ASRRQDRGEEQY
TRBJ2-2	TRBV15	ATSRGGGNTGELF
TRBJ2-7	TRBV5-1	ASSRDRGVDEQY
TRBJ1-2	TRBV12-3/TRBV12-4	ASTIQGNYGYT
TRBJ2-7	TRBV6-1	ASRGRDAAEQY
TRBJ2-7	TRBV11-2	ASSLDPGRGEEQY
TRBJ1-3	TRBV13	ASTETGTGRNTIY
TRBJ1-6	TRBV29-1	SVGEGAGNSPLH
TRBJ1-1	TRBV7-6	ASSLCGLNTEAF
TRBJ1-1	TRBV11-2	ASSSGRGLNTEAF
TRBJ1-1	TRBV27	ASSTPDRVEAF
TRBJ1-1	TRBV6-2/TRBV6-3	ASSLREGGVNTEAF
TRBJ2-2	TRBV6-2/TRBV6-3	ASSRQGVNTGELF
TRBJ1-5	TRBV20-1	SASTQPQH
TRBJ2-7	TRBV6-1	ASQPGTGIYEQY
TRBJ2-7	TRBV5-1	ASSLKGGEQY
TRBJ2-5	TRBV7-9	ASSRGLAGETQY
TRBJ2-7	TRBV7-8	ASSLAQQGGEQY